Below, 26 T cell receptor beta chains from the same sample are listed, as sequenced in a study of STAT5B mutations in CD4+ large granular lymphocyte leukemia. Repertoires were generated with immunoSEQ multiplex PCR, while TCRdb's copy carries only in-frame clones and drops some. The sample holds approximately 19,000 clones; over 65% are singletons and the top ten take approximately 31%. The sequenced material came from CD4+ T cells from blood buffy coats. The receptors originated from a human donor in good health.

The CDR3 reads CASSLDGRGNQPQHF. Here the CDR3 DNA reads TGTGCCAGCAGCTTAGATGGTAGGGGCAATCAGCCCCAGCATTTT. The rearrangement joins TRBV7-6 to TRBJ1-5; D gene unclear. CDR1 and CDR2 (germline): SGHVS, FNYEAQ. Trimming removed 1 base at V and 2 bases at J, with 9 bases between. CDR3 length: 15 residues.

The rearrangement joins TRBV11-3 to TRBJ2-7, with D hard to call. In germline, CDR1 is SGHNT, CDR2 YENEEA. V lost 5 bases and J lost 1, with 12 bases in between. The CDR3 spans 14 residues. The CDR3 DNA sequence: TGTGCCAGCAGCGCGAGTGGGGTATCCTACGAGCAGTACTTC. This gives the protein CASSASGVSYEQYF.

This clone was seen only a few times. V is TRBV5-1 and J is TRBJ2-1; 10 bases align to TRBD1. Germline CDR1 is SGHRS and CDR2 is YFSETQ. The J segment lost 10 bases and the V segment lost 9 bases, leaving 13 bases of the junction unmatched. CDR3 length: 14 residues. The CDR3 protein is CATKSGAGQGEQFF. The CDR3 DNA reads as TGCGCCACCAAAAGTGGGGCGGGACAGGGGGAGCAGTTCTTC.

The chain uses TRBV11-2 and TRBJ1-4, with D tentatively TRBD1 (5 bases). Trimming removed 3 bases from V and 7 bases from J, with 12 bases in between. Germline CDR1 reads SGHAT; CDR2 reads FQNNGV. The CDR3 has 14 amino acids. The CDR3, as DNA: TGTGCCAGCAGCTTTCAGTCTAGGGGTGAAAAACTGTTTTTT. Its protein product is CASSFQSRGEKLFF.

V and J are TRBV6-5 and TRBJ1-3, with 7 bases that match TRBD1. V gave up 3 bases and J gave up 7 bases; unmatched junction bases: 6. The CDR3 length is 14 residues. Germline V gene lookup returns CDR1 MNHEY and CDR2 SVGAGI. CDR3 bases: TGTGCCAGCAGTTATAACAGGGGCAAGAACACCATATATTTT. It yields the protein CASSYNRGKNTIYF.

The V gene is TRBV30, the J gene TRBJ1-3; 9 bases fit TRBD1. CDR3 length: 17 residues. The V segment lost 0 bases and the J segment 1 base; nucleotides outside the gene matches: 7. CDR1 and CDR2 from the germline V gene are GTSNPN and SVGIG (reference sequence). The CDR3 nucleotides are TGTGCCTGGAGTGTAGGGACAGGGCTTTTATCTGGAAACACCATATATTTT. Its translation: CAWSVGTGLLSGNTIYF.

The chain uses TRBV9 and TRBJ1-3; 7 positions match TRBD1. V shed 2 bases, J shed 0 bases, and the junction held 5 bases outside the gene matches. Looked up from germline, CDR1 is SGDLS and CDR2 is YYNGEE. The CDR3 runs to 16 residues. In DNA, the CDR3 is TGTGCCAGCAGCGTGGGAGGGGGCGCCTCTGGAAACACCATATATTTT. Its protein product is CASSVGGGASGNTIYF. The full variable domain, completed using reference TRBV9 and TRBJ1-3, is DSGVTQTPKHLITATGQRVTLRCSPRSGDLSVYWYQQSLDQGLQFLIQYYNGEERAKGNILERFSAQQFPDLHSELNLSSLELGDSALYFCASSVGGGASGNTIYFGEGSWLTVV.

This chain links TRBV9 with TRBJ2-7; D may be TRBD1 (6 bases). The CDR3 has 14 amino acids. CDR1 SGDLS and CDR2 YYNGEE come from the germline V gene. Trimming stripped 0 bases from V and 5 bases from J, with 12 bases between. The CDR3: CASSVAPTGNEQYF. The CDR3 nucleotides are TGTGCCAGCAGCGTAGCCCCGACAGGTAACGAGCAGTACTTC.

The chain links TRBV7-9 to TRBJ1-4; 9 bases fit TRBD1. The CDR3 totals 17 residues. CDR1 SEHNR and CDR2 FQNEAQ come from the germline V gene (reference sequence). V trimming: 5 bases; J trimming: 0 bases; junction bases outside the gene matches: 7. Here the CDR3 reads CASSRRTGGSTNEKLFF. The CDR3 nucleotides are TGTGCCAGCAGCAGACGAACAGGGGGCTCAACTAATGAAAAACTGTTTTTT.

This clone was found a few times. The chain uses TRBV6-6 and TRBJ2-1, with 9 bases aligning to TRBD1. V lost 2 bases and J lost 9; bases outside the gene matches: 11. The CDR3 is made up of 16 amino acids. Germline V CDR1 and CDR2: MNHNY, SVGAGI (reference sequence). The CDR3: CASSYPGTGPAGEQFF. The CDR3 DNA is TGTGCCAGCAGTTACCCCGGGACAGGGCCAGCTGGTGAGCAGTTCTTC.

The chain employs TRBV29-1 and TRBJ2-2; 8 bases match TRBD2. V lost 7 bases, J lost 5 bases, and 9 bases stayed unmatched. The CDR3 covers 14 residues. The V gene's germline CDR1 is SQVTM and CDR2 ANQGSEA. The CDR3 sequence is CSGRGGAETGELFF. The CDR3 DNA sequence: TGCAGCGGCCGGGGGGGGGCAGAGACCGGGGAGCTGTTTTTT.

The CDR3 loop is CASSSTKGLYNEQFF. DNA of the CDR3: TGTGCCAGCAGCTCGACCAAGGGCCTGTACAATGAGCAGTTCTTC. V is TRBV7-9 and J is TRBJ2-1; no definite D call. CDR1 is SEHNR and CDR2 is FQNEAQ in the germline V gene (reference sequence). V was cut by 4 bases and J by 4 bases, with 14 bases left in between. This CDR3 region has 15 residues.

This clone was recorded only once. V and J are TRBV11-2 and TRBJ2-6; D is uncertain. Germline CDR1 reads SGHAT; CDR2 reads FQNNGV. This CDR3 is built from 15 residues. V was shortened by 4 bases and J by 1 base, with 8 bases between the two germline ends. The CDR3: CASSYVASGANVLTF. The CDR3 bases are TGTGCCAGCAGCTACGTGGCGTCTGGGGCCAACGTCCTGACTTTC.

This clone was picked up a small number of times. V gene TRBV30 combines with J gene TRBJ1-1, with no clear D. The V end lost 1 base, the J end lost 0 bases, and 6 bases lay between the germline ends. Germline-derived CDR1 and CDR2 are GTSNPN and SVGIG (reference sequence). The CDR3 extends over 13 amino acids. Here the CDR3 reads CAWSAQMNTEAFF. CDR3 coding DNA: TGTGCCTGGAGTGCCCAGATGAACACTGAAGCTTTCTTT.

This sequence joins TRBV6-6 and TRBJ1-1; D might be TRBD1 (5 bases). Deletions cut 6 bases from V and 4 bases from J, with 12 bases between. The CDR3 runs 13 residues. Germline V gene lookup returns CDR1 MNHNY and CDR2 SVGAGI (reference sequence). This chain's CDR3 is CASRTRGITEAFF. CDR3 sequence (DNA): TGTGCCAGCAGAACAAGGGGTATCACTGAAGCTTTCTTT.

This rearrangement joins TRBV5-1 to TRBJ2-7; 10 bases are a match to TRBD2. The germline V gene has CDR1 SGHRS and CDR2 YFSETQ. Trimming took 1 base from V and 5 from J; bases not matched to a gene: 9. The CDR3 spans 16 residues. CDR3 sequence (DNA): TGCGCCAGCAGCTTGAATCCTAGCGGGGGACCCCACGAGCAGTACTTC. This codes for CASSLNPSGGPHEQYF.

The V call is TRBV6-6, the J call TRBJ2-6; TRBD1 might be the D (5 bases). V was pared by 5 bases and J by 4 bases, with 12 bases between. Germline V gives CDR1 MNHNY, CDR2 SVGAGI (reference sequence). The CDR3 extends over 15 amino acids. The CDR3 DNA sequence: TGTGCCAGCAGTCTAGGGGTCTCAGGGGCCAACGTCCTGACTTTC. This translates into CASSLGVSGANVLTF.

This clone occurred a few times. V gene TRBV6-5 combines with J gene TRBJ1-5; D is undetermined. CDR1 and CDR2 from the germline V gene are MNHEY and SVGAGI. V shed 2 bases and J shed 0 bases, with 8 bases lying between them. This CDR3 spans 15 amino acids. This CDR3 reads CASSYRQSSNQPQHF. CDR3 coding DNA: TGTGCCAGCAGTTACAGGCAGTCTAGCAATCAGCCCCAGCATTTT.

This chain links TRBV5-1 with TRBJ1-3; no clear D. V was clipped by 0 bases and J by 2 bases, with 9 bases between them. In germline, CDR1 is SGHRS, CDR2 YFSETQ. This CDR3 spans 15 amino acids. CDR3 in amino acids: CASSLDGRAGNTIYF. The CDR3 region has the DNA TGCGCCAGCAGCTTGGACGGTAGGGCTGGAAACACCATATATTTT.

Written as DNA, the CDR3 is TGTGCCAGCAGCCAAGATCAAGGACTGAACACTGAAGCTTTCTTT. This sequence encodes CASSQDQGLNTEAFF. The rearrangement joins TRBV4-2 to TRBJ1-1, with D unclear. Germline CDR1 and CDR2: LGHNA and YNFKEQ. The CDR3 loop spans 15 amino acids. V was trimmed by 0 bases and J by 0 bases, leaving 8 bases between them.

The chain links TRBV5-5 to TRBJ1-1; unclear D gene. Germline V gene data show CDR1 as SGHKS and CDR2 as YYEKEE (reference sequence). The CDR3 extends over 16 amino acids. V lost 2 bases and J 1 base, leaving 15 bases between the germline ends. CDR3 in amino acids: CASSFLPGLPNTEAFF. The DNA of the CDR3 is TGTGCCAGCAGCTTCCTCCCCGGACTGCCGAACACTGAAGCTTTCTTT.

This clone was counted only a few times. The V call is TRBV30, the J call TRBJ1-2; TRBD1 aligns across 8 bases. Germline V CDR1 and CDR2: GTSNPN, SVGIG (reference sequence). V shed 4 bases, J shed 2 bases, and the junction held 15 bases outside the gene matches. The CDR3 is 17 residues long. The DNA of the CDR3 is TGTGCCTGGATACGACAGGGGCAGGGGAACCTAAACTATGGCTACACCTTC. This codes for CAWIRQGQGNLNYGYTF.

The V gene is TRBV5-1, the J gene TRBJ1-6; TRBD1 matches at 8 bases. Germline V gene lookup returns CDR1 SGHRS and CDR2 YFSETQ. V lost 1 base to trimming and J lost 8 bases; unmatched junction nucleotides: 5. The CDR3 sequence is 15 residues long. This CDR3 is CASSLRGTGDSPLHF. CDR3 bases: TGCGCCAGCAGCTTGCGGGGGACAGGAGATTCACCCCTCCACTTT.

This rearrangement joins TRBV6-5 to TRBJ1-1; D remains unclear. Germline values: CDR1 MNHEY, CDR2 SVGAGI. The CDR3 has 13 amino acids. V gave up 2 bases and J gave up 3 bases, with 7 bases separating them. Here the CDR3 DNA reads TGTGCCAGCAGTTACGATGGAGACACTGAAGCTTTCTTT. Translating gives CASSYDGDTEAFF.

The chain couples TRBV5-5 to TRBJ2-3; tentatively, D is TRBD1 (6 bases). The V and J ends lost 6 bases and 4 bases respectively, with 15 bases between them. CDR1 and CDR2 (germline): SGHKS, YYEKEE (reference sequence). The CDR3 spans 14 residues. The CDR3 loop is CASTLQGRSDTQYF. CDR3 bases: TGTGCCAGCACCCTACAGGGTCGGTCAGATACGCAGTATTTT.

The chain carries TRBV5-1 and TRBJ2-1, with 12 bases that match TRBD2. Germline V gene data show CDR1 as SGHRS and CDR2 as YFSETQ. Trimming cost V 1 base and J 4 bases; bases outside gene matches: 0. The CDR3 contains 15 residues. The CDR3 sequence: CASSLTSGGYNEQFF. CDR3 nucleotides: TGCGCCAGCAGCTTGACTAGCGGGGGGTACAATGAGCAGTTCTTC.